Listed below are T cell receptor beta chains from one sample, sequenced in a study of T cells after yellow fever vaccination. TCRdb processed the 5' RACE reads anew with MiXCR; each CDR3 protein has one entry. Counted here are about 14,000 distinct CDR3 sequences, 6% to 9.5% occurring once; the ten biggest clones make up roughly 1.5%. Sample: PBMCs, either bulk or a sorted T-cell subset (CD4+, CD8+, memory, or dextramer-sorted; not recorded which), taken on the day of the yellow fever booster vaccination. These receptors all come from a man in his late teens or twenties who received the YFV17D yellow fever vaccine. CDR3s include the opening cysteine and the closing phenylalanine or tryptophan. A D gene is named only where the DNA matches it firmly. The size field is filled for only some rows; it gives once, few, many or a size class.

V: TRBV5-1; D: .; J: TRBJ1-4; size: many; CDR3: CASSSSPSSEKLFF; DNA: TGCGCCAGCAGCTCAAGCCCGAGTAGCGAAAAACTGTTTTTT
V: TRBV7-7; D: .; J: TRBJ2-3; size: many; CDR3: CASSFSGTDTQYF; DNA: TGTGCCAGCAGCTTTAGTGGGACAGATACGCAGTATTTT
V: TRBV7-2; D: .; J: TRBJ2-7; size: many; CDR3: CASSRDSVVLYEQYF; DNA: TGTGCCAGCAGCCGCGACTCGGTAGTCCTCTACGAGCAGTACTTC
V: TRBV6-1; D: .; J: TRBJ2-1; size: many; CDR3: CASSFGPRPGEQFF; DNA: TGTGCCAGCAGTTTTGGGCCCCGACCGGGAGAGCAGTTCTTC
V: TRBV20-1; D: .; J: TRBJ2-1; size: many; CDR3: CSASTGPNALNEQFF; DNA: TGCAGTGCTAGCACAGGTCCCAACGCCCTCAATGAGCAGTTCTTC
V: TRBV2; D: .; J: TRBJ2-1; size: many; CDR3: CASTRDPGPSNEQFF; DNA: TGTGCCAGCACTCGGGATCCGGGACCTTCGAATGAGCAGTTCTTC
V: TRBV28; D: .; J: TRBJ1-2; size: many; CDR3: CASSFGVDGYTF; DNA: TGTGCCAGCAGTTTTGGGGTAGACGGCTACACCTTC
V: TRBV27; D: .; J: TRBJ2-6; size: many; CDR3: CASTPLTGWTGANVLTF; DNA: TGTGCCAGCACCCCTTTAACCGGCTGGACTGGGGCCAACGTCCTGACTTTC
V: TRBV6-5; D: TRBD2; J: TRBJ2-3; size: many; CDR3: CASSYNTPGLAGADTQYF; DNA: TGTGCCAGCAGTTACAACACTCCGGGACTAGCGGGGGCCGATACGCAGTATTTT
V: TRBV6-6; D: .; J: TRBJ1-2; size: many; CDR3: CASSSRGKQRDYGYTF; DNA: TGTGCCAGCAGTTCCCGGGGCAAACAGAGGGACTATGGCTACACCTTC
V: TRBV5-4; D: .; J: TRBJ2-2; size: many; CDR3: CASSSRVGSGGELFF; DNA: TGTGCCAGCAGCTCCCGCGTTGGGTCGGGCGGGGAGCTGTTTTTT
V: TRBV7-9; D: .; J: TRBJ1-4; size: many; CDR3: CASRPIPGLRREKLFF; DNA: TGTGCCAGCAGACCAATACCGGGCCTCAGGCGTGAAAAACTGTTTTTT
V: TRBV4-1; D: .; J: TRBJ2-2; size: many; CDR3: CASRPDSYGELFF; DNA: TGCGCCAGCAGACCAGACTCCTACGGGGAGCTGTTTTTT
V: TRBV3-1; D: .; J: TRBJ1-2; size: many; CDR3: CASSQSPIPTF; DNA: TGTGCCAGCAGCCAGTCCCCCATTCCCACCTTC
V: TRBV5-1; D: .; J: TRBJ2-7; size: medium-sized; CDR3: CASSPGIGSSYEQYF; DNA: TGCGCCAGCAGCCCGGGGATTGGGAGCTCCTACGAGCAGTACTTC
V: TRBV6-1; D: .; J: TRBJ1-6; size: many; CDR3: CASSETNNSPLHF; DNA: TGTGCCAGCAGTGAGACAAATAATTCACCCCTCCACTTT
V: TRBV20-1; D: .; J: TRBJ2-5; size: medium-sized; CDR3: CSVDYPIGETQYF; DNA: TGCAGTGTAGACTACCCGATAGGCGAGACCCAGTACTTC
V: TRBV14; D: .; J: TRBJ2-1; size: many; CDR3: CASSLSPDGNEQFF; DNA: TGTGCCAGCAGCCTATCACCAGACGGCAATGAGCAGTTCTTC
V: TRBV5-6; D: .; J: TRBJ2-1; size: .; CDR3: CASSLRRGSLYNEQFF; DNA: TGTGCCAGCAGCTTGAGGCGGGGATCCCTCTACAATGAGCAGTTCTTC
V: TRBV5-1; D: .; J: TRBJ2-5; size: .; CDR3: CASPGGWGRGEETQYF; DNA: TGCGCCAGCCCCGGGGGCTGGGGGAGAGGAGAAGAGACCCAGTACTTC
V: TRBV2; D: .; J: TRBJ2-5; size: many; CDR3: CASRKDQETQYF; DNA: TGTGCCAGCAGGAAAGATCAAGAGACCCAGTACTTC
V: TRBV20-1; D: .; J: TRBJ2-7; size: medium-sized; CDR3: CSATLGRDVEQYF; DNA: TGCAGTGCCACGTTGGGCAGGGATGTTGAGCAGTACTTC
V: TRBV5-4; D: .; J: TRBJ2-1; size: .; CDR3: CATIPGGSYNEQFF; DNA: TGTGCCACCATCCCAGGGGGGTCCTACAATGAGCAGTTCTTC
V: TRBV5-1; D: .; J: TRBJ2-3; size: many; CDR3: CASSLLTGTDTQYF; DNA: TGCGCCAGCAGCTTGCTCACAGGCACAGATACGCAGTATTTT
V: TRBV13; D: .; J: TRBJ2-2; size: many; CDR3: CASSLPGGELFF; DNA: TGTGCCAGCAGCCTCCCTGGGGGGGAGCTGTTTTTT
V: TRBV14; D: .; J: TRBJ1-1; size: many; CDR3: CASSQVGIGTEAFF; DNA: TGTGCCAGCAGCCAAGTAGGGATCGGCACTGAAGCTTTCTTT
V: TRBV7-8; D: TRBD1; J: TRBJ2-3; size: .; CDR3: CASSNRGRDTDTQYF; DNA: TGTGCCAGCAGCAACAGGGGCAGGGACACAGATACGCAGTATTTT
V: TRBV18; D: .; J: TRBJ2-1; size: many; CDR3: CASSPVTIGYNEQFF; DNA: TGTGCCAGCTCACCCGTTACTATCGGATACAATGAGCAGTTCTTC
V: TRBV7-2; D: .; J: TRBJ2-2; size: many; CDR3: CASSLHSSNANTGELFF; DNA: TGTGCCAGCAGCTTACACTCGAGCAACGCGAACACCGGGGAGCTGTTTTTT
V: TRBV7-2; D: .; J: TRBJ1-2; size: many; CDR3: CASSLTISTGYGYTF; DNA: TGTGCCAGCAGCTTAACTATCTCGACAGGCTATGGCTACACCTTC
V: TRBV7-8; D: .; J: TRBJ2-1; size: medium-sized; CDR3: CASSLGQASYNEQFF; DNA: TGTGCCAGCAGCTTGGGTCAGGCCTCCTACAATGAGCAGTTCTTC
V: TRBV7-9; D: TRBD1; J: TRBJ2-6; size: medium-sized; CDR3: CASSWTGSGANVLTF; DNA: TGTGCCAGCAGCTGGACAGGGTCTGGGGCCAACGTCCTGACTTTC
V: TRBV2; D: .; J: TRBJ2-7; size: many; CDR3: CASTLDSSYEQYF; DNA: TGTGCCAGCACCCTGGACAGCTCCTACGAGCAGTACTTC
V: TRBV12-3/TRBV12-4; D: .; J: TRBJ1-6; size: many; CDR3: CASSLWQGQNSPLHF; DNA: TGTGCCAGCAGTTTGTGGCAGGGGCAGAATTCACCCCTCCACTTT
V: TRBV19; D: .; J: TRBJ1-1; size: many; CDR3: CASSLSAGPAFF; DNA: TGTGCCAGTAGCCTAAGCGCAGGCCCAGCTTTCTTT
V: TRBV9; D: .; J: TRBJ2-3; size: many; CDR3: CASSPFFTDTQYF; DNA: TGTGCCAGCAGCCCTTTTTTCACAGATACGCAGTATTTT